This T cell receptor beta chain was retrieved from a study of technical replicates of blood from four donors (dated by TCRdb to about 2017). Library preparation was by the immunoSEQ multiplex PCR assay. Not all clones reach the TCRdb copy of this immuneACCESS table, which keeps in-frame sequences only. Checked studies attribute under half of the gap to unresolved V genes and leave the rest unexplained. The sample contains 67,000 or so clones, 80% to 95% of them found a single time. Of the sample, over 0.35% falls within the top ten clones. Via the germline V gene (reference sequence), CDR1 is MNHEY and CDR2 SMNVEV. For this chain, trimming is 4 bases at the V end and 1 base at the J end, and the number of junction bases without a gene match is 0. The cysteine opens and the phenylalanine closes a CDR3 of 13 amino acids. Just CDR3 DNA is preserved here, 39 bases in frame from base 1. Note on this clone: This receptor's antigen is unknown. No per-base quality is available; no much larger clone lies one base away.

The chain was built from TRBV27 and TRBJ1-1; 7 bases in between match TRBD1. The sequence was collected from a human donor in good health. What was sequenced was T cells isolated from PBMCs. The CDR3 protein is CASSWDRNTEAFF. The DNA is TGTGCCAGCAGTTGGGACAGGAACACTGAAGCTTTCTTT.